This T cell receptor (beta chain) was recovered during a study of molecular identifiers for immune sequencing clone quantification. About the study: Four of five RNA aliquots from roughly 21,000 or 96,000 naive CD8 T cells were sequenced.

V lost 0 bases and J lost 4, with 3 bases in between. The CDR3 extends over 12 amino acids. CDR1 is PRHDT, CDR2 FYEKMQ, per germline (reference sequence). TCRdb recomputed calls from the PCR reads with MiXCR, one row per CDR3 protein. This table holds about 97,000 distinct CDR3 sequences, roughly a quarter found once. This clonotype was detected ten times or more. The rearrangement uses TRBV13 and TRBJ1-1; D not resolved. Material for sequencing was naive CD8+ T cells from blood, with Jurkat cell RNA spiked in. Indicated subset: FACS-sorted CD8+CD4-CCR7+CD45RA+ naive T cells. This receptor was identified in a human donor in good health. Some libraries in this study had Jurkat cell RNA spiked in. The CDR3 protein is CASSLGLTEAFF. The CDR3 DNA reads TGTGCCAGCAGCTTAGGGCTCACTGAAGCTTTCTTT.